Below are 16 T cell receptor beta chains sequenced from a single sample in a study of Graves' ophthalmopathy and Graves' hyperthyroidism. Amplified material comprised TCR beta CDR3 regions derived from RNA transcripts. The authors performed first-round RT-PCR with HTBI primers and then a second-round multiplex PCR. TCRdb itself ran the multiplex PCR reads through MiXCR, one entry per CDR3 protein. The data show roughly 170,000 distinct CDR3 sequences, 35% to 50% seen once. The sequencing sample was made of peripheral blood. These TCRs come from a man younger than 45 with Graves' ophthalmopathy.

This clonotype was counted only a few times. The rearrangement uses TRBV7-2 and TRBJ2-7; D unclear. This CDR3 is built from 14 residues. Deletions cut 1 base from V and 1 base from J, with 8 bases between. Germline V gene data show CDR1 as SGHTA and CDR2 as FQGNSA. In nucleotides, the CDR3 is TGTGCCAGCAGCTTAGACCGCAATTCCTACGAGCAGTACTTC. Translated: CASSLDRNSYEQYF.

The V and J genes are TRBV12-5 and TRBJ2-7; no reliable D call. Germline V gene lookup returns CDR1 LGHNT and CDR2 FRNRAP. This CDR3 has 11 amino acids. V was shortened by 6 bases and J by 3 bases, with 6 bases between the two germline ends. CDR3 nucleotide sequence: TGTGCTAGTGGCCTAAACTACGAGCAGTACTTC. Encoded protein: CASGLNYEQYF.

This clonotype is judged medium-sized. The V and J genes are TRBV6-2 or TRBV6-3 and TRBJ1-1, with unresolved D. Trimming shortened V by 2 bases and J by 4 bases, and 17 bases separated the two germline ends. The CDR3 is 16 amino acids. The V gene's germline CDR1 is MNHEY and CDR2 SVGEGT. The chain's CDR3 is CASSYDVGSGPTEAFF. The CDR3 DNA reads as TGTGCCAGCAGTTACGACGTTGGGAGCGGGCCCACTGAAGCTTTCTTT.

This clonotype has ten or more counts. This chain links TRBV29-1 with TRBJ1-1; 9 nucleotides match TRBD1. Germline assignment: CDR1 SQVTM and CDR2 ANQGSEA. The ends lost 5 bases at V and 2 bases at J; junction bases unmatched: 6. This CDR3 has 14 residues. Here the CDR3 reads CSVRAQGANTEAFF. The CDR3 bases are TGCAGCGTTCGCGCACAGGGGGCAAACACTGAAGCTTTCTTT.

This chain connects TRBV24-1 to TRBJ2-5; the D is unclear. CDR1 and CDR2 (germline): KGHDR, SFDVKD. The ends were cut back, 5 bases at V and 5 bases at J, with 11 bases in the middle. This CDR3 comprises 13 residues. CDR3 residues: CATSGPPGETQYF. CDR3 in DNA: TGTGCCACCAGTGGTCCTCCCGGGGAGACCCAGTACTTC.

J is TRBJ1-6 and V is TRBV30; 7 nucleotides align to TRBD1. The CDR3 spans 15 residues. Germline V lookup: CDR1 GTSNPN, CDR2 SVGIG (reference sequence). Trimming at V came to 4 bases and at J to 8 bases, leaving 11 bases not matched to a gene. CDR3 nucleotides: TGTGCCTGGAAATGGCCCGGACAGGAGTATTCACCCCTCCACTTT. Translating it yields CAWKWPGQEYSPLHF.

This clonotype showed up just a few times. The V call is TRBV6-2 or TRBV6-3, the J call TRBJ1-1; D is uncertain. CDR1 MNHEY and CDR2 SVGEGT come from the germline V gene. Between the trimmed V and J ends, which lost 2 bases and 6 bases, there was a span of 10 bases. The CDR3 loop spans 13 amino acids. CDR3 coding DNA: TGTGCCAGCAGTTACGACGGGAGGGCTGAAGCTTTCTTT. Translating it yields CASSYDGRAEAFF.

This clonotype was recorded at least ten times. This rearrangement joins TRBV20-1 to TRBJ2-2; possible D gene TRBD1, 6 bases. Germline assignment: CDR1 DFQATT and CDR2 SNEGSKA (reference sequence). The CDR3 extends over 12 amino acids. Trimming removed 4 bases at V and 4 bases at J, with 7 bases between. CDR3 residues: CSATGVTGELFF. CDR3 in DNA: TGCAGTGCTACAGGGGTCACCGGGGAGCTGTTTTTT.

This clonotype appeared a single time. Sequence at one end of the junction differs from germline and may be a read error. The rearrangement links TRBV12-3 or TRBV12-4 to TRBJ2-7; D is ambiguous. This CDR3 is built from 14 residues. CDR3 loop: CASTLPSSPYEQYF. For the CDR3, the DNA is TGTGCCAGCACTTTACCAAGCAGTCCCTACGAGCAGTACTTC.

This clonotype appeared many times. The chain's CDR3 is CASTPTRANTIYF. CDR3 nucleotide sequence: TGTGCCAGCACCCCGACCAGGGCAAACACCATATATTTT. The chain is built from TRBV12-3 or TRBV12-4 and TRBJ1-3; TRBD1 is a possible D gene (5 bases). V lost 7 bases to trimming and J lost 6 bases, with 13 bases between them. This CDR3 contains 13 residues.

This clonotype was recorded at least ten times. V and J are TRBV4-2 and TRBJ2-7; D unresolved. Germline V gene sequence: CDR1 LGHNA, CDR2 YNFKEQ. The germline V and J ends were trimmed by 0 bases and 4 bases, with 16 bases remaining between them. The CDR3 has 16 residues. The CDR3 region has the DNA TGTGCCAGCAGCCAAGATATGACCTCCGAAGGGTACGAGCAGTACTTC. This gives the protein CASSQDMTSEGYEQYF.

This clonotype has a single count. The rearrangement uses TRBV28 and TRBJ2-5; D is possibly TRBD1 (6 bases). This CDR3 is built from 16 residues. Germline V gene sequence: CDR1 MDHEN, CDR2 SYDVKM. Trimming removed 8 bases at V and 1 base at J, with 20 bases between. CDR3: CASSLRPGDPQETQYF. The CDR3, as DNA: TGTGCCAGCTCGCTCCGGCCAGGGGATCCCCAAGAGACCCAGTACTTC.

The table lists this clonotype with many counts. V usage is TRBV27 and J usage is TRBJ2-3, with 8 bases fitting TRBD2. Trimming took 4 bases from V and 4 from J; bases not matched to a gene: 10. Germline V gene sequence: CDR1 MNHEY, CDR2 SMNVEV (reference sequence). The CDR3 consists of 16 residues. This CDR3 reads CASSSFSGSGADTQYF. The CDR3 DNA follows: TGTGCCAGCAGTTCTTTCAGCGGGAGTGGTGCAGATACGCAGTATTTT.

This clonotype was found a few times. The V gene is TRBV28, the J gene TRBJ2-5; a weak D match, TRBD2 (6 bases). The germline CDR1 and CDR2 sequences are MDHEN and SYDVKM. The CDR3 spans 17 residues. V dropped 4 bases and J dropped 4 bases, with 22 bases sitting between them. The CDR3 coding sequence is TGTGCCAGCAGTTCTTTAGCGGAGAGCCCTCCAGGAGAGACCCAGTACTTC. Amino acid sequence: CASSSLAESPPGETQYF. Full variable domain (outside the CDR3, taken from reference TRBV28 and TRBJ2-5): DVKVTQSSRYLVKRTGEKVFLECVQDMDHENMFWYRQDPGLGLRLIYFSYDVKMKEKGDIPEGYSVSREKKERFSLILESASTNQTSMYLCASSSLAESPPGETQYFGPGTRLLVL.

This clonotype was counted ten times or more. CDR3 residues: CSAREPPGGFSPLHF. CDR3 nucleotide sequence: TGCAGTGCTAGAGAACCCCCAGGGGGCTTTTCACCCCTCCACTTT. The genes are TRBV20-1 and TRBJ1-6, with 8 bases that match TRBD1. Germline CDR1 reads DFQATT; CDR2 reads SNEGSKA (reference sequence). This CDR3 has 15 amino acids. Trimming removed 0 bases from V and 9 bases from J; junction bases left unmatched: 7.

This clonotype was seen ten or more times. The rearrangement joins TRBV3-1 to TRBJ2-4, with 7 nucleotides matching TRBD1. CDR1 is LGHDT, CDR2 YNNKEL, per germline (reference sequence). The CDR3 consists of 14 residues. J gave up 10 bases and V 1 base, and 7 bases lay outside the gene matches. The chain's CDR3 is CASSQVVQGEIQYF. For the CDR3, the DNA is TGTGCCAGCAGCCAAGTTGTCCAGGGGGAGATTCAGTACTTC.